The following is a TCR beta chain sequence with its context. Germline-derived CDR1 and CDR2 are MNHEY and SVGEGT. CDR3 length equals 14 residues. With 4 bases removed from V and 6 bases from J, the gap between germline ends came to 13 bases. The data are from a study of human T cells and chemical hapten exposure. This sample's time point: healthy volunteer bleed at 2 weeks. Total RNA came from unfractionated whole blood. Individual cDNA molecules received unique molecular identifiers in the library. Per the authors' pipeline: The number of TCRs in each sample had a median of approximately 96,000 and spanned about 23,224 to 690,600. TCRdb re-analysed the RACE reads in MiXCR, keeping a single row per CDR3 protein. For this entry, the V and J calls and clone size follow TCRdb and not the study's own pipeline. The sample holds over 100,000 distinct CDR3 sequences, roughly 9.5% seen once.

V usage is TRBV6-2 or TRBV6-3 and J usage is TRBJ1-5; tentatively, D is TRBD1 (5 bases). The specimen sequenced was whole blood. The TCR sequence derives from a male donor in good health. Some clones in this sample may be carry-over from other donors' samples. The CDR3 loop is CASSSDSLGQPQHF. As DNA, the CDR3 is TGTGCCAGCAGTTCAGACAGTCTGGGTCAGCCCCAGCATTTT.